Below, 17 T cell receptor beta chains from the same sample are listed, as sequenced in a study of T cells in women clearing cervical HPV infection. The table came from immunoSEQ multiplex PCR; TCRdb's copy has only in-frame clones and leaves some out. The sample table includes some 46,000 clones. The sample comprised blood buffy coat. The receptors here all came from a woman between 18 and 69 years old with a cervical HPV16 infection that either progressed to CIN3+ or cleared (not recorded which).

CDR3 DNA, as far as it was read: TGTGCCAGCAGCTCAAAGTGGACAGGGGGCCCCCACGAG. The encoded protein is CASSSKWTGGPHE. The CDR3 reads in full as CASSSKWTGGPHEQYF. The gene calls are TRBV13 and TRBJ2-7, with 11 positions matching TRBD1. Read data end 3 residues before the CDR3 end; the end is taken from the germline J gene. This CDR3 contains 16 residues. The junction had 10 bases not matched to a gene; V was cut back by 4 bases and J by 5 bases. Per germline, CDR1 PRHDT and CDR2 FYEKMQ (reference sequence).

Points on this clone: The read ends 3 residues before the CDR3 terminus; that terminus is restored from the germline J gene. V gene TRBV20-1 combines with J gene TRBJ2-2; D is perhaps TRBD1 or TRBD2 (5 bases each). The CDR3 sequence is 13 residues long. V was trimmed by 6 bases and J by 5 bases, leaving 13 bases between them. CDR1 and CDR2 from the germline V gene are DFQATT and SNEGSKA (reference sequence). The sequenced part of the CDR3 DNA is TGCAGTGCCCCAGGTGAGGGGACCGGGGAG. It specifies CSAPGEGTGE. The complete CDR3 sequence is CSAPGEGTGELFF.

CDR3 bases read: TGCGCCAGCAGCTCGCGAGCGGGAGGGCCGGAGACC. Protein: CASSSRAGGPET. The entire CDR3 protein is CASSSRAGGPETYTF. V is TRBV5-1 and J is TRBJ1-2; no firm D call. The read is 3 residues too short to cover the CDR3 end, so that end is filled in from the germline J gene. CDR1 is SGHRS, CDR2 YFSETQ, per germline. CDR3 length: 15 amino acids. Full variable domain (rest looked up from reference TRBV5-1 and TRBJ1-2): KAGVTQTPRYLIKTRGQQVTLSCSPISGHRSVSWYQQTPGQGLQFLFEYFSETQRNKGNFPGRFSGRQFSNSRSEMNVSTLELGDSALYLCASSSRAGGPETYTFGSGTRLTVV.

Worth noting for this clone: From the germline J gene comes the end of the CDR3, since the read stops 3 residues before it. The rearrangement uses TRBV7-9 and TRBJ1-5; D is possibly TRBD1 (5 bases). The CDR3 is made up of 14 amino acids. Trimming shortened V by 5 bases and J by 4 bases, and 12 bases separated the two germline ends. Germline CDR1 and CDR2: SEHNR and FQNEAQ (reference sequence). The CDR3 reads CASSPGGGNQPQHF. The sequenced part of the CDR3 DNA is TGTGCCAGCAGCCCAGGTGGGGGGAATCAGCCC. Full variable domain (missing parts from reference TRBV7-9 and TRBJ1-5): DTGVSQNPRHKITKRGQNVTFRCDPISEHNRLYWYRQTLGQGPEFLTYFQNEAQLEKSRLLSDRFSAERPKGSFSTLEIQRTEQGDSAMYLCASSPGGGNQPQHFGDGTRLSIL.

Worth noting for this clone: With the read ending 3 residues before the CDR3 end, the germline J gene is used to fill in that end. This chain links TRBV20-1 with TRBJ2-1; TRBD2 matches 10 bases. The CDR3 runs to 15 residues. J lost 8 bases, V lost 6 bases, and 13 bases had no gene match. Germline values: CDR1 DFQATT, CDR2 SNEGSKA (reference sequence). The CDR3 sequence is CSAPASSGRAYEQFF. CDR3 DNA, as far as it was read: TGCAGTGCCCCCGCCAGCAGCGGGAGGGCTTATGAG.

For this clone: With the read ending 3 residues before the CDR3 end, the germline J gene is used to fill in that end. The chain recombines TRBV30 with TRBJ2-2; 7 bases agree with TRBD1. This CDR3 comprises 16 residues. Germline V lookup: CDR1 GTSNPN, CDR2 SVGIG (reference sequence). The part of the CDR3 DNA that was read is TGTGCCTGGAGTGTAGGGCTCCGGGACAGTAACTCACCG. It encodes CAWSVGLRDSNSP. The full-length CDR3 reads as CAWSVGLRDSNSPLFF.

A note on this clone: The read ends 3 residues before the CDR3 terminus; that terminus is restored from the germline J gene. The J gene is TRBJ2-7, the V gene TRBV2; weak D call: TRBD1 (5 bases). The CDR3 length is 13 residues. V gave up 6 bases and J gave up 5 bases, with 14 bases separating them. CDR1 and CDR2 from the germline V gene are SNHLY and FYNNEI. The CDR3 reads CASRRREIDEQYF. CDR3 bases read: TGTGCCAGCAGACGCAGGGAAATTGACGAG.

As to this clone: The observed sequence ends 3 residues before the CDR3 terminus, with the missing tail filled in from the germline J gene. The chain carries TRBV10-2 and TRBJ2-7; 7 bases align to TRBD1. This CDR3 spans 15 amino acids. Germline V gene sequence: CDR1 WSHSY, CDR2 SAAADI. The junction had 8 bases not matched to a gene; V was cut back by 6 bases and J by 0 bases. The CDR3 loop reads CASSAPGTVSYEQYF. The DNA read from the CDR3 is TGCGCCAGCAGCGCACCCGGGACAGTCTCCTACGAG.

In the case of this clone: The sequenced fragment ends 3 residues before the CDR3 boundary, so the rest is inferred from the germline J gene. V and J are TRBV30 and TRBJ1-2, with D maybe TRBD1 (5 bases). This CDR3 comprises 13 residues. In germline, CDR1 is GTSNPN, CDR2 SVGIG (reference sequence). The covered CDR3 bases are TGTGCCGGGGAGACAGTCGCCACCTACGAC. Protein product: CAGETVATYD. The full CDR3 is CAGETVATYDYTF.

For this clone: The DNA ends 3 residues before the CDR3 does, and the rest of the CDR3 is filled in from the germline J gene. This rearrangement joins TRBV13 to TRBJ2-3, with 9 bases aligning to TRBD2. Germline V gene sequence: CDR1 PRHDT, CDR2 FYEKMQ (reference sequence). The CDR3 loop spans 13 amino acids. Trimming took 5 bases from V and 7 from J; bases not matched to a gene: 4. The CDR3 DNA, read in part, is TGTGCCAGCAGCAATAGCGGGAGTTATACG. Its translation is CASSNSGSYT. The entire CDR3 protein reads CASSNSGSYTQYF. Complete variable domain (other parts from reference TRBV13 and TRBJ2-3): AAGVIQSPRHLIKEKRETATLKCYPIPRHDTVYWYQQGPGQDPQFLISFYEKMQSDKGSIPDRFSAQQFSDYHSELNMSSLELGDSALYFCASSNSGSYTQYFGPGTRLTVL.

In the case of this clone: The read gets to within 3 residues of the CDR3 end, and the germline J gene fills in the rest. The rearrangement joins TRBV29-1 to TRBJ1-2; D is perhaps TRBD1 (6 bases). The CDR3 extends over 13 amino acids. V lost 3 bases and J 3 bases, leaving 11 bases between the germline ends. Germline loops: CDR1 SQVTM, CDR2 ANQGSEA. The covered CDR3 bases are TGCAGCGTTGACGGACAGCGAGACTATGGC. Amino acid sequence: CSVDGQRDYG. The complete CDR3 protein is CSVDGQRDYGYTF.

Concerning this clone itself: The read terminates 3 residues before the CDR3 end, so the remaining end is supplied by the germline J gene. The chain couples TRBV6-9 to TRBJ2-2; D might be TRBD2 (5 bases). There are 16 residues in the CDR3. Germline V gives CDR1 MNHGY, CDR2 SVAAGI. Incomplete CDR3 DNA: TGTGCCAGCAGTTCCCCGCACAGACTATCTAATTCACCG. Residues: CASSSPHRLSNSP. The entire CDR3 protein is CASSSPHRLSNSPLFF.

As to this clone: Sequencing ends 3 residues short of the CDR3 end; the germline J gene provides the rest. V gene TRBV11-2 combines with J gene TRBJ1-5; maybe TRBD1 (5 bases). Trimming stripped 3 bases from V and 9 bases from J, with 12 bases between. Per germline, CDR1 SGHAT and CDR2 FQNNGV. The CDR3 is made up of 13 amino acids. CDR3 residues: CASSFRGGGPQHF. Incomplete CDR3 DNA: TGTGCCAGCAGCTTTAGGGGCGGGGGGCCC.

A word on this clone: Read data end 3 residues before the CDR3 end; the end is taken from the germline J gene. This chain connects TRBV20-1 to TRBJ2-3, with 11 nucleotides matching TRBD2. This CDR3 has 16 residues. Germline lookup yields CDR1 DFQATT and CDR2 SNEGSKA (reference sequence). Trimming removed 2 bases from V and 3 bases from J; junction bases left unmatched: 7. Incomplete CDR3 DNA: TGCAGTGCTAGATTCCCGGGACTAGCGGCTACAGATACG. This gives the protein CSARFPGLAATDT. The entire CDR3 protein is CSARFPGLAATDTQYF.

Note on this clone: The read gets to within 3 residues of the CDR3 end, and the germline J gene fills in the rest. V and J are TRBV20-1 and TRBJ1-1; D gene uncertain. CDR1 and CDR2 (germline): DFQATT, SNEGSKA (reference sequence). V was shortened by 7 bases and J by 4 bases, with 10 bases between the two germline ends. The CDR3 loop spans 11 amino acids. Incomplete CDR3 DNA: TGCAGTGTGCCGCGGGCCACTGAA. Protein: CSVPRATE. The complete CDR3 protein is CSVPRATEAFF.

CDR3 sequence reads: CSARGPNEAFF. CDR3 DNA (partial): TGCAGTGCTAGAGGGCCCAATGAA. The genes are TRBV20-1 and TRBJ1-1; D is undetermined. The CDR3 is cut off 3 residues early in the read; its end comes from the germline J gene. CDR3 size: 11 residues. Germline V gene lookup returns CDR1 DFQATT and CDR2 SNEGSKA (reference sequence). Trimming removed 1 base at V and 7 bases at J, with 7 bases between.

Worth noting for this clone: The read falls 3 residues short of the CDR3 end, and the missing part is taken from the germline J gene. This chain connects TRBV7-8 to TRBJ2-3, with no clear D. Deletions cut 2 bases from V and 3 bases from J, with 6 bases between. Germline CDR1 and CDR2: SGHVS and FQNEAQ. The CDR3 extends over 13 amino acids. The sequenced part of the CDR3 DNA is TGTGCCAGCAGCTTACAGATGACAGATACG. The encoded protein is CASSLQMTDT. The entire CDR3 is CASSLQMTDTQYF.